This T cell receptor beta chain was sequenced in a study of blood T cell repertoires in COVID-19. As for the study in general: COVID-19 samples, acute and convalescent, were from the United States, Italy and Spain.

Only in-frame clones appear in the TCRdb table, and some are missing; sequencing was by immunoSEQ multiplex PCR. The sample has about 130,000 clones; 70% to 80% are singletons. Seattle patient enrollment occurred during active infection, with longitudinal follow-up thereafter. The sequenced material came from peripheral blood. The TCR sequence derives from a woman aged 70 to 79 with COVID-19, enrolled during active disease.

Written as DNA, the CDR3 is TGTGCCAGCAGTACCCCCGGACTAGCGTCAAACACCGGGGAGCTGTTTTTT. Its translation: CASSTPGLASNTGELFF. The chain employs TRBV27 and TRBJ2-2, with TRBD2 matching 9 bases. Per germline, CDR1 MNHEY and CDR2 SMNVEV (reference sequence). CDR3 length equals 17 residues. V shed 5 bases and J 2 bases; nucleotides not matched to a gene: 9.